This T cell receptor (beta chain) was recorded in a study of vaccination and CD4 T cells after COVID-19. Study information: Early (day 14) and late (days 161 to 241) post-vaccine samples came from three convalescent patients.

As to this clonotype: Its antigen is currently unknown.

The time point here: late sampling 161 to 241 days after vaccination in a few convalescent patients. Treatment reported: approximately 9-day PBMC culture with coronavirus spike peptide pools or control peptides (ViraFEST assay). Cultured CD4+ T-cell DNA underwent Oncomine TCR Beta short-read sequencing. TCRdb passed the PCR reads through MiXCR, listing each CDR3 protein once. The profile shows 21,000 or so distinct CDR3 sequences, roughly two fifths of them singletons. This specimen was CD4+ T cells from blood, cultured in vitro, taken about 7 months after SARS-CoV-2 vaccination. This clonotype was obtained from a human donor who had recovered from COVID-19.

CDR3 DNA sequence: TGTGCCAGCAGCTCGAGGACAGGGCCGCGCTATGGCTACACCTTC. Its translation is CASSSRTGPRYGYTF. The chain is built from TRBV5-6 and TRBJ1-2, with 8 bases aligning to TRBD1. The length of the CDR3 is 15 residues. The germline CDR1 and CDR2 sequences are SGHDT and YYEEEE. The V gene end was trimmed by 3 bases and the J gene end by 4 bases; junction bases not matched to a gene: 8.